Listed here are 31 T cell receptor beta chains from one sample, sequenced in a study of blood T cell repertoires in COVID-19. The protocol was immunoSEQ multiplex PCR, while the TCRdb copy is restricted to in-frame clones and leaves out a portion. The sample contains around 360,000 clones, around 87% of which appear only once. The sequenced sample was PBMCs or T cells enriched from blood (not recorded which). These receptors were taken from a man aged 35 to 55 in a cohort exposed to, infected with or recovered from COVID-19 (not recorded which).

This chain connects TRBV2 to TRBJ2-7; 11 nucleotides agree with TRBD2. CDR1 SNHLY and CDR2 FYNNEI come from the germline V gene. V was clipped by 6 bases and J by 8 bases; unmatched bases: 9. The CDR3 has 14 amino acids. In DNA, the CDR3 is TGTGCCAGCAGACCACTAGCGGGAGTCCCCCAGCAGTACTTC. Translated, it gives CASRPLAGVPQQYF.

The chain carries TRBV7-2 and TRBJ2-1; 8 nucleotides align to TRBD1. The CDR3 runs 13 residues. J gave up 4 bases and V 8 bases, and 4 bases lay outside the gene matches. Germline assignment: CDR1 SGHTA and CDR2 FQGNSA. As DNA, the CDR3 is TGTGCCAGCGGGACAGGACCATACAATGAGCAGTTCTTC. The encoded protein is CASGTGPYNEQFF. The whole variable domain, filled in from reference TRBV7-2 and TRBJ2-1, reads GAGVSQSPSNKVTEKGKDVELRCDPISGHTALYWYRQSLGQGLEFLIYFQGNSAPDKSGLPSDRFSAERTGGSVSTLTIQRTQQEDSAVYLCASGTGPYNEQFFGPGTRLTVL.

J is TRBJ2-7 and V is TRBV18, with 8 bases that match TRBD2. Looked up from germline, CDR1 is KGHSH and CDR2 is LQKENI. The CDR3 runs to 16 residues. V shed 3 bases and J 5 bases; nucleotides not matched to a gene: 12. Here the CDR3 reads CASSPANGRASNEQYF. For the CDR3, the DNA is TGTGCCAGCTCACCTGCGAACGGGAGGGCCAGCAACGAGCAGTACTTC.

The V gene is TRBV3-1 (or the pseudogene TRBV3-2), the J gene TRBJ1-6; TRBD1 agrees at 9 bases. From germline, CDR1 is LGHDT and CDR2 YNNKEL (reference sequence). V lost 6 bases, J lost 9 bases, and 9 bases stayed unmatched. The CDR3 loop spans 15 amino acids. The DNA of the CDR3 is TGTGCCAGCAGAGGAACTACAGGGGGCCTTTCACCCCTCCACTTT. It is translated as CASRGTTGGLSPLHF.

This clone was observed a few times. CDR3 protein: CASSLLTEAEAFF. The CDR3 region has the DNA TGTGCCAGCAGTTTATTGACTGAAGCTGAAGCTTTCTTT. This chain joins TRBV27 and TRBJ1-1; D is undetermined. The CDR3 extends over 13 amino acids. Trimming removed 1 base from V and 6 bases from J, with 9 bases in between. The germline V gene has CDR1 MNHEY and CDR2 SMNVEV (reference sequence).

This rearrangement joins TRBV6-5 to TRBJ1-5; TRBD1 matches at 12 bases. The CDR3 loop spans 15 amino acids. J gave up 7 bases and V 5 bases, and 6 bases lay outside the gene matches. Looked up from germline, CDR1 is MNHEY and CDR2 is SVGAGI. The CDR3 is CASSKGQGARQPQHF. For the CDR3, the DNA is TGTGCCAGCAGTAAGGGACAGGGGGCTAGGCAGCCCCAGCATTTT.

The rearrangement uses TRBV11-2 and TRBJ2-1; 14 bases fit TRBD2. The trim removed 5 bases at V and 6 bases at J, leaving 3 bases unmatched. The CDR3 spans 15 residues. Germline lookup yields CDR1 SGHAT and CDR2 FQNNGV. Here the CDR3 DNA reads TGTGCCAGCAGCACCGGGACTAGCGGGAGCAATGAGCAGTTCTTC. Translated: CASSTGTSGSNEQFF.

The V call is TRBV2, the J call TRBJ2-1; TRBD1 is a possible D gene (5 bases). The germline CDR1 and CDR2 sequences are SNHLY and FYNNEI. V gave up 8 bases and J gave up 2 bases, with 13 bases separating them. This CDR3 comprises 14 residues. CDR3 DNA: TGTGCCAGCGCCCTGGGGCTAGCCTACAATGAGCAGTTCTTC. Translated: CASALGLAYNEQFF.

The chain recombines TRBV11-2 with TRBJ2-7; 7 bases fit TRBD2. This CDR3 is 14 amino acids long. Germline V gene lookup returns CDR1 SGHAT and CDR2 FQNNGV. The V and J ends lost 3 bases and 7 bases, in that order; junction bases with no gene match: 9. DNA of the CDR3: TGTGCCAGCAGCTTCAGCGGGACCCTGAGGGAGCAGTACTTC. Its protein product is CASSFSGTLREQYF.

V gene TRBV24-1 combines with J gene TRBJ2-1; weak D call: TRBD1 (5 bases). Trimming removed 1 base from V and 7 bases from J, with 13 bases in between. The length of the CDR3 is 15 residues. Germline CDR1 reads KGHDR; CDR2 reads SFDVKD. CDR3 sequence: CATSDLRQGNNEQFF. CDR3 coding DNA: TGTGCCACCAGTGATTTACGCCAGGGTAATAATGAGCAGTTCTTC.

This sequence joins TRBV28 and TRBJ1-2; D is unclear. The CDR3 consists of 14 residues. The V end was cut by 7 bases, the J end by 1 base, with 13 bases between. CDR1 is MDHEN, CDR2 SYDVKM, per germline. The CDR3 DNA follows: TGTGCCAGCACTCCCTTATCCCGTAACTATGGCTACACCTTC. This translates into CASTPLSRNYGYTF.

The rearrangement joins TRBV6-5 to TRBJ2-7, with TRBD2 identical over 11 bases. The CDR3 has 15 amino acids. J was trimmed by 2 bases and V by 7 bases; bases with no gene match: 7. Germline CDR1 is MNHEY and CDR2 is SVGAGI. CDR3 DNA: TGTGCCAGCACCGGTAGCGGGAGGGCCGCCTACGAGCAGTACTTC. This gives the protein CASTGSGRAAYEQYF.

Concerning this clone itself: The same CDR3 arises from other DNA sequences in this sample as well. This chain uses TRBV5-1 with TRBJ1-1; D is unclear. The CDR3 loop spans 13 amino acids. Germline values: CDR1 SGHRS, CDR2 YFSETQ. Deletions cut 4 bases from V and 1 base from J, with 8 bases between. CDR3 nucleotide sequence: TGCGCCAGCAGCCGGGCGGGGAACACTGAAGCTTTCTTT. Translation: CASSRAGNTEAFF.

This chain connects TRBV6-5 to TRBJ2-1; 14 bases are shared with TRBD2. V lost 0 bases to trimming and J lost 8 bases; unmatched junction nucleotides: 3. Germline V gene data show CDR1 as MNHEY and CDR2 as SVGAGI. This CDR3 is 16 amino acids long. The CDR3 DNA reads as TGTGCCAGCAGTTACTCCGGGACTAGCGGGAGCTATGAGCAGTTCTTC. Protein: CASSYSGTSGSYEQFF.

This chain joins TRBV11-2 and TRBJ2-7, with 8 positions matching TRBD2. The germline gives CDR1 SGHAT, CDR2 FQNNGV. J gave up 2 bases and V 0 bases, and 3 bases lay outside the gene matches. The CDR3 has 15 residues. CDR3 bases: TGTGCCAGCAGCTTAGACCTAGCGGGCGCCTACGAGCAGTACTTC. This gives the protein CASSLDLAGAYEQYF.

The chain employs TRBV25-1 and TRBJ2-5; 10 bases map to TRBD2. Trimming took 0 bases from V and 5 from J; bases not matched to a gene: 6. The CDR3 totals 16 residues. Germline V gene sequence: CDR1 MGHDK, CDR2 SYGVNS. CDR3 protein: CASSEYGSGRAETQYF. The CDR3 bases are TGTGCCAGCAGTGAATATGGGAGCGGGAGGGCGGAGACCCAGTACTTC. Variable domain in full (rest from reference TRBV25-1 and TRBJ2-5): EADIYQTPRYLVIGTGKKITLECSQTMGHDKMYWYQQDPGMELHLIHYSYGVNSTEKGDLSSESTVSRIRTEHFPLTLESARPSHTSQYLCASSEYGSGRAETQYFGPGTRLLVL.

The chain uses TRBV7-3 and TRBJ2-2; 7 bases match TRBD2. From germline, CDR1 is SGHTA and CDR2 FQGTGA. The CDR3 contains 13 residues. V lost 5 bases, J lost 6 bases, and 3 bases stayed unmatched. The CDR3 region is CASSLTSAGELFF. The CDR3 region has the DNA TGTGCCAGCAGCCTTACTAGCGCCGGGGAGCTGTTTTTT.

The rearrangement links TRBV28 to TRBJ1-3; 7 bases map to TRBD1. The CDR3 runs 15 residues. With V trimmed by 2 bases and J by 2 bases, 3 bases remained unmatched. Germline loops: CDR1 MDHEN, CDR2 SYDVKM. The CDR3 here is CASSLKGAAGNTIYF. CDR3 nucleotide sequence: TGTGCCAGCAGTTTAAAGGGGGCGGCTGGAAACACCATATATTTT. The complete variable domain, with remaining parts taken from reference TRBV28 and TRBJ1-3, reads DVKVTQSSRYLVKRTGEKVFLECVQDMDHENMFWYRQDPGLGLRLIYFSYDVKMKEKGDIPEGYSVSREKKERFSLILESASTNQTSMYLCASSLKGAAGNTIYFGEGSWLTVV.

The chain combines TRBV6-1 with TRBJ2-5; 14 nucleotides line up with TRBD2. The CDR3 spans 18 residues. V lost 1 base, J lost 5 bases, and 9 bases stayed unmatched. Germline V gene lookup returns CDR1 MNHNS and CDR2 SASEGT. For the CDR3, the DNA is TGTGCCAGCAGTGAAGGGGGGACTAGCGGGAGCTTTGTGGAGACCCAGTACTTC. This encodes CASSEGGTSGSFVETQYF.

The chain joins TRBV20-1 to TRBJ2-1; 10 bases line up with TRBD2. Losses at the gene ends were 3 bases for V and 2 bases for J; bases not matched to a gene: 22. This CDR3 has 21 residues. CDR1 DFQATT and CDR2 SNEGSKA come from the germline V gene (reference sequence). CDR3 in DNA: TGCAGTGCTAGTTTTGGGGCCCCGAAGAAAGCGGGAGGGACCACCTACAATGAGCAGTTCTTC. It encodes CSASFGAPKKAGGTTYNEQFF.

The chain recombines TRBV20-1 with TRBJ2-5; 8 bases line up with TRBD2. The CDR3 has 16 amino acids. The germline V gene has CDR1 DFQATT and CDR2 SNEGSKA (reference sequence). J was trimmed by 1 base and V by 3 bases; bases with no gene match: 10. CDR3 coding DNA: TGCAGTGCTAGTAGGTGGGCTAGCGGGTCCCAAGAGACCCAGTACTTC. It translates to CSASRWASGSQETQYF.

This rearrangement joins TRBV5-1 to TRBJ1-3, with a weak D call TRBD1 (5 bases). Germline V gene data show CDR1 as SGHRS and CDR2 as YFSETQ. V was shortened by 4 bases and J by 4 bases, with 12 bases between the two germline ends. The CDR3 is 14 amino acids. The CDR3 sequence is CASSERGSGNTIYF. The CDR3 coding sequence is TGCGCCAGCAGCGAGCGGGGGTCCGGAAACACCATATATTTT.

The chain recombines TRBV3-1 (or the pseudogene TRBV3-2) with TRBJ2-7; 7 bases align to TRBD1. The CDR3 extends over 15 amino acids. V trimming: 1 base; J trimming: 5 bases; junction bases outside the gene matches: 8. CDR1 is LGHDT and CDR2 is YNNKEL in the germline V gene (reference sequence). The CDR3 region is CASSQGVGGVHEQYF. Written as DNA, the CDR3 is TGTGCCAGCAGCCAAGGGGTAGGGGGCGTCCACGAGCAGTACTTC.

The rearrangement links TRBV5-4 to TRBJ1-2; 8 nucleotides agree with TRBD1. The CDR3 is made up of 14 amino acids. From germline, CDR1 is SGHNT and CDR2 YYREEE (reference sequence). Unmatched junction bases numbered 5, after V lost 4 bases and J lost 3 bases. The CDR3 DNA reads TGTGCCAGCAGCGCTCAACAGGGGGACTATGGCTACACCTTC. This gives the protein CASSAQQGDYGYTF. The whole variable domain, remainder taken from reference TRBV5-4 and TRBJ1-2, is ETGVTQSPTHLIKTRGQQVTLRCSSQSGHNTVSWYQQALGQGPQFIFQYYREEENGRGNFPPRFSGLQFPNYSSELNVNALELDDSALYLCASSAQQGDYGYTFGSGTRLTVV.

The chain combines TRBV6-5 with TRBJ2-2; a possible D gene is TRBD2 (5 bases). This CDR3 contains 15 residues. CDR1 is MNHEY, CDR2 SVGAGI, per germline. V lost 3 bases to trimming and J lost 0 bases, with 8 bases between them. CDR3 nucleotides: TGTGCCAGCAGTTATTCAGCGGCGAACACCGGGGAGCTGTTTTTT. This sequence encodes CASSYSAANTGELFF.

V gene TRBV5-1 combines with J gene TRBJ1-6; TRBD1 matches at 8 bases. The CDR3 has 14 residues. V was pared by 4 bases and J by 6 bases, with 3 bases of the junction left unmatched. Per the germline V gene, CDR1 is SGHRS and CDR2 is YFSETQ. The CDR3 region has the DNA TGCGCCAGCAGCGGACAGGGCACTAATTCACCCCTCCACTTT. Translation gives CASSGQGTNSPLHF.

The chain is built from TRBV5-1 and TRBJ1-4; TRBD1 matches 8 bases. This CDR3 has 15 amino acids. In germline, CDR1 is SGHRS, CDR2 YFSETQ. With 6 bases clipped from V and 4 bases from J, the junction kept 8 bases outside the gene matches. The CDR3 coding sequence is TGCGCCAGCAAACCCGCGGACAGGGTTAATGAAAAACTGTTTTTT. Translated: CASKPADRVNEKLFF.

This sequence joins TRBV5-1 and TRBJ2-1, with 12 nucleotides matching TRBD2. CDR3 length: 17 amino acids. In germline, CDR1 is SGHRS, CDR2 YFSETQ. J was trimmed by 10 bases and V by 2 bases; bases with no gene match: 13. The CDR3 here is CASSLELAGGRRNEQFF. The CDR3 bases are TGCGCCAGCAGCTTAGAACTAGCGGGAGGACGGAGGAACGAGCAGTTCTTC.

The chain combines TRBV2 with TRBJ1-2; the D gene is possibly TRBD1 (6 bases). Germline values: CDR1 SNHLY, CDR2 FYNNEI. V gave up 4 bases and J gave up 4 bases, with 16 bases separating them. This CDR3 has 15 residues. This chain's CDR3 is CASSVETGDIYGYTF. As DNA, the CDR3 is TGTGCCAGCAGTGTCGAGACAGGAGATATCTATGGCTACACCTTC.

This sequence joins TRBV19 and TRBJ2-3; TRBD2 agrees at 7 bases. J gave up 8 bases and V 3 bases, and 20 bases lay outside the gene matches. The CDR3 runs 18 residues. CDR1 and CDR2 from the germline V gene are LNHDA and SQIVND (reference sequence). The CDR3 sequence: CASSMGVRLSGKVGTQYF. The CDR3 nucleotides read TGTGCCAGTAGTATGGGAGTACGGCTCAGCGGGAAGGTTGGTACGCAGTATTTT.

This sequence joins TRBV3-1 (or the pseudogene TRBV3-2) and TRBJ1-2; TRBD1 aligns across 8 bases. V lost 4 bases, J lost 8 bases, and 6 bases stayed unmatched. The germline V gene has CDR1 LGHDT and CDR2 YNNKEL (reference sequence). The CDR3 consists of 13 residues. The CDR3 nucleotides read TGTGCCAGCAGCCCCCCGGACAGGGCAGGCTACACCTTC. Protein product: CASSPPDRAGYTF.